This TCR beta chain appears in the sequencing data of a study of neurological immune-mediated disorders. Time point here: technical triplicate 1. Source material was 2 million unsorted PBMCs, stored at -80 °C in RNAlater. This clonotype was counted a few times. The CDR3 extends over 15 amino acids. V lost 5 bases to trimming and J lost 0 bases; unmatched junction nucleotides: 5. CDR1 is MNHEY and CDR2 is SMNVEV in the germline V gene (reference sequence). In TCRdb, the 5' RACE reads were re-called with MiXCR into one record per CDR3 protein. Of tens of thousands of distinct CDR3 sequences listed, roughly 11% are singletons.

The rearrangement joins TRBV27 to TRBJ2-3, with 7 bases that match TRBD2. The sample consisted of PBMCs. The clonotype originates from a man aged 60 to 69 with HTLV-1-associated myelopathy (HAM/TSP). For the CDR3, the DNA is TGTGCCAGCAGTATCCTTAGCGGGAGCACAGATACGCAGTATTTT. This gives the protein CASSILSGSTDTQYF.